The 18 T cell receptor beta chains below come from one sample, sequenced in a study of blood T cell repertoires in COVID-19. The protocol was immunoSEQ multiplex PCR, while the TCRdb copy is restricted to in-frame clones and leaves out a portion. The sample holds around 450,000 clones, about nine tenths seen once. The sequencing input was PBMCs or T cells enriched from blood (not recorded which). The origin of the receptors is a woman between 18 and 29 years old who had recovered from COVID-19.

The genes are TRBV11-2 and TRBJ2-1; D gene ambiguous. This CDR3 is 16 amino acids long. The V gene lost 0 bases and the J gene lost 4 bases, with 13 bases spanning the gap. Germline CDR1 reads SGHAT; CDR2 reads FQNNGV. The CDR3 spells CASSLEYVYRYNEQFF. Here the CDR3 DNA reads TGTGCCAGCAGCTTAGAATACGTCTACAGATACAATGAGCAGTTCTTC.

The chain carries TRBV6-5 and TRBJ2-5, with TRBD2 identical over 10 bases. Germline values: CDR1 MNHEY, CDR2 SVGAGI. The V segment lost 8 bases and the J segment 5 bases; nucleotides outside the gene matches: 11. The CDR3 totals 15 residues. The CDR3 DNA follows: TGTGCCAGCGTCCGACAACTAGCGGGGAGGGAGACCCAGTACTTC. Protein product: CASVRQLAGRETQYF.

The chain is built from TRBV5-4 and TRBJ2-2; D possibly corresponds to TRBD2 (6 bases). This CDR3 spans 12 amino acids. Trimming removed 6 bases at V and 7 bases at J, with 10 bases between. Germline V gives CDR1 SGHNT, CDR2 YYREEE (reference sequence). This chain's CDR3 is CASTLGGGELFF. The DNA of the CDR3 is TGTGCCAGCACCCTCGGGGGCGGGGAGCTGTTTTTT.

The chain has TRBV3-1 (or the pseudogene TRBV3-2) and TRBJ1-5, with D possibly matching TRBD1 (6 bases). This CDR3 contains 15 residues. Trimming cost V 1 base and J 2 bases, with 9 bases left between them. Looked up from germline, CDR1 is LGHDT and CDR2 is YNNKEL (reference sequence). CDR3 coding DNA: TGTGCCAGCAGCCAAGCGTCAGGGGGCAATCAGCCCCAGCATTTT. Residues: CASSQASGGNQPQHF.

The chain joins TRBV19 to TRBJ2-5; TRBD1 matches at 10 bases. Germline loops: CDR1 LNHDA, CDR2 SQIVND (reference sequence). This CDR3 is 14 amino acids long. V shed 1 base and J 4 bases; nucleotides not matched to a gene: 0. DNA for the CDR3: TGTGCCAGTAGTATAGGGACAGGGGGAGAGACCCAGTACTTC. Its protein is CASSIGTGGETQYF.

This clone has only one observation. V and J are TRBV5-1 and TRBJ1-4; no firm D call. The V gene's germline CDR1 is SGHRS and CDR2 YFSETQ. The CDR3 has 16 amino acids. Trimming cost V 0 bases and J 7 bases, with 16 bases left between them. The CDR3 loop is CASSLDGTPGSEKLFF. CDR3 DNA sequence: TGCGCCAGCAGCTTGGACGGCACCCCAGGCAGTGAAAAACTGTTTTTT.

The rearrangement uses TRBV6-5 and TRBJ1-2, with 9 bases aligning to TRBD1. This CDR3 comprises 14 residues. The germline V gene has CDR1 MNHEY and CDR2 SVGAGI. The V and J ends lost 6 bases and 2 bases, in that order; junction bases with no gene match: 4. CDR3 nucleotides: TGTGCCAGCAGACGGACAGGGGAGAACTATGGCTACACCTTC. It encodes CASRRTGENYGYTF.

This clone has more than one count but fewer than ten. This chain uses TRBV18 with TRBJ1-4; D is uncertain. Per germline, CDR1 KGHSH and CDR2 LQKENI. Trimming stripped 3 bases from V and 8 bases from J, with 13 bases between. This CDR3 region has 14 residues. CDR3 sequence reads: CASSPPGRGEKLFF. Written as DNA, the CDR3 is TGTGCCAGCTCACCTCCGGGTCGTGGGGAAAAACTGTTTTTT.

The CDR3 protein is CASSEVGRTNEKLFF. In DNA form, the CDR3 reads TGTGCCAGCAGTGAAGTGGGCAGAACTAATGAAAAACTGTTTTTT. The chain has TRBV2 and TRBJ1-4; no firm D call. The CDR3 runs 15 residues. Trimming stripped 1 base from V and 1 base from J, with 7 bases between. Germline assignment: CDR1 SNHLY and CDR2 FYNNEI.

The chain links TRBV5-1 to TRBJ1-2; perhaps TRBD1 as D (6 bases). V lost 4 bases and J lost 12, with 28 bases in between. CDR1 is SGHRS and CDR2 is YFSETQ in the germline V gene. The CDR3 runs 16 residues. In DNA form, the CDR3 reads TGCGCCAGCAGCCGACCTAGCGGGGAACAGGGAGAGGAACACACCTTC. Residues: CASSRPSGEQGEEHTF.

This chain joins TRBV5-1 and TRBJ1-5; D perhaps matches TRBD1 (6 bases). The germline V gene encodes CDR1 SGHRS and CDR2 YFSETQ. The V end lost 4 bases, the J end lost 2 bases, and 10 bases lay between the germline ends. The CDR3 length is 14 residues. This chain's CDR3 is CASSTGFGNQPQHF. The CDR3 bases are TGCGCCAGCAGCACAGGGTTCGGCAATCAGCCCCAGCATTTT.

Comment on this clone: Other DNA sequences in the sample encode the same CDR3. The chain combines TRBV5-1 with TRBJ1-3, with 7 bases matching TRBD1. Per the germline V gene, CDR1 is SGHRS and CDR2 is YFSETQ. The CDR3 runs to 14 residues. J lost 2 bases, V lost 3 bases, and 2 bases had no gene match. CDR3 region: CASSSGGTGNTIYF. The DNA of the CDR3 is TGCGCCAGCAGCTCAGGGGGGACTGGAAACACCATATATTTT.

V is TRBV5-4 and J is TRBJ2-3; 9 bases agree with TRBD1. The V and J ends lost 3 bases and 6 bases, in that order; junction bases with no gene match: 5. This CDR3 region has 14 residues. Germline CDR1 is SGHNT and CDR2 is YYREEE (reference sequence). The chain's CDR3 is CASSWDRVGDTQYF. The CDR3 DNA sequence: TGTGCCAGCAGCTGGGACAGGGTTGGGGATACGCAGTATTTT.

The chain recombines TRBV5-4 with TRBJ2-6; 9 bases agree with TRBD1. Germline V lookup: CDR1 SGHNT, CDR2 YYREEE (reference sequence). Unmatched junction bases numbered 5, after V lost 4 bases and J lost 3 bases. The length of the CDR3 is 16 residues. CDR3 DNA: TGTGCCAGCAGCCAGGGACAGGGTTATGGGGCCAACGTCCTGACTTTC. Protein sequence: CASSQGQGYGANVLTF. Full variable domain (outside the CDR3, taken from reference TRBV5-4 and TRBJ2-6): ETGVTQSPTHLIKTRGQQVTLRCSSQSGHNTVSWYQQALGQGPQFIFQYYREEENGRGNFPPRFSGLQFPNYSSELNVNALELDDSALYLCASSQGQGYGANVLTFGAGSRLTVL.

The chain carries TRBV3-1 (or the pseudogene TRBV3-2) and TRBJ1-1, with D unresolved. CDR3 length: 13 residues. Between the trimmed V and J ends, which lost 0 bases and 6 bases, there was a span of 8 bases. Germline lookup yields CDR1 LGHDT and CDR2 YNNKEL (reference sequence). The CDR3 reads CASSQDGRAEAFF. The CDR3 bases are TGTGCCAGCAGCCAAGATGGGCGTGCTGAAGCTTTCTTT.

The V and J genes are TRBV5-4 and TRBJ1-2; 7 bases align to TRBD1. The V segment lost 3 bases and the J segment 0 bases; nucleotides outside the gene matches: 5. Germline loops: CDR1 SGHNT, CDR2 YYREEE (reference sequence). This CDR3 comprises 15 residues. CDR3 coding DNA: TGTGCCAGCAGCTCACCGGGACAGACTAACTATGGCTACACCTTC. It translates to CASSSPGQTNYGYTF.

Regarding this clone: Other DNA sequences in the sample encode the same CDR3. J is TRBJ1-6 and V is TRBV6-5; the match to TRBD1 covers 9 bases. CDR3 length: 15 amino acids. The J segment lost 5 bases and the V segment lost 4 bases, leaving 3 bases of the junction unmatched. Germline assignment: CDR1 MNHEY and CDR2 SVGAGI. DNA of the CDR3: TGTGCCAGCAGTTGGGACAGGGAAAATAATTCACCCCTCCACTTT. It encodes CASSWDRENNSPLHF.

This chain connects TRBV18 to TRBJ1-1; D may be TRBD1 (5 bases). Germline V lookup: CDR1 KGHSH, CDR2 LQKENI. The ends were cut back, 6 bases at V and 11 bases at J, with 16 bases in the middle. This CDR3 is built from 12 residues. The CDR3 nucleotides read TGTGCCAGCTCCCACCCCGGGGGAGCGGCTTTCTTT. This gives the protein CASSHPGGAAFF.